This T cell receptor beta chain came from a study of T-cell reconstitution after alpha-beta-depleted transplantation in children (dated by TCRdb to 2016 to 2018). With regard to the full study: Using TCR repertoire profiling, the study followed T-cell immune reconstitution in a quantitative way in children after TCRalphabeta/CD19-depleted allogeneic hematopoietic cell transplantation.

In this sample, this clonotype turned up a few times. What antigen it recognizes has not been identified. The sample holds no much larger clone one base away, and base qualities are not on file. Results the study describes overall, beyond this receptor: In some patients, high TCRbeta diversity at day 60 was attributed to recipient T cells and intrathymic progenitors that had survived conditioning. The apparently early alphabetaT-cell count recovery about two months after transplant was reportedly dependent on only several hundred rapidly expanded clones derived from non-depleted graft cells. Over subsequent months, a decline in hyperexpanded clone frequencies was noted, and after one year, T-cell counts and TCRbeta diversity were mostly ascribed to newly produced T cells.

The library was built by means of PCR. Instrument used: Illumina HiSeq 2500. TCR library preparation used molecular barcoding, with unique molecular identifiers applied to normalize quantification of the TCRbeta repertoire. TCRdb trimmed public reads at Q25 via fastp, called clones via MiXCR and kept in-frame beta chains. Identical CDR3 protein sequences are pooled into one entry, listed with their most common genes and DNA. The sample includes 140,000 or so distinct CDR3 sequences, with about 8.8% observed a single time. Around 18% of the sample is in the top ten clones. The CDR3 starts with the cysteine, ends with the phenylalanine, and has 14 residues. Of the read, only the CDR3 DNA is kept; its 42 bases are in frame from base 1. In the germline V gene (reference sequence), CDR1 corresponds to DFQATT and CDR2 to SNEGSKA. Trimming removed 1 base from V and 4 bases from J, leaving 14 bases between the germline ends.

What the treatment or condition label conveys for this sample: allogeneic hematopoietic cell transplantation with graft depleted of TCRalphabeta T cells and CD19 B cells. The transplant recipients were children given TCRalphabeta/CD19-depleted allogeneic hematopoietic cell grafts. The chain employs TRBV20-1 and TRBJ2-7; the D gene is perhaps TRBD1, from 7 matching bases. This TCR came from a female patient between 2 and 15 years old who had a stem cell transplant for congenital amegakaryocytic thrombocytopenia, so the T cells may come from the graft donor. The specimen was PBMCs, mostly from graft donor cells, collected 180 days after TCRalphabeta/CD19-depleted stem cell transplant. The CDR3 region has the sequence CSARGDSGLYEQYF. The DNA sequence is given as TGCAGTGCTAGAGGGGACAGCGGGCTGTACGAGCAGTACTTC.